This record covers a single TCR beta chain. Its target is not known. Different DNA sequences within this sample yield the same CDR3. Antigen-specific CD4+ T cells expanded by the ViraFEST assay with viral peptide pools were then sequenced. The culture ran for around ten days before CD4+ T cells were isolated. The vaccine recipients had no prior SARS-CoV-2 infection, with negative nucleocapsid antibodies. Wells of a few million PBMC each were grown with 8.5 to 10 IU/ml IL-2 and approximately 10 ug/ml peptides. This entry is derived from a study of vaccination effects on CD4 cells after COVID-19. Across the whole study: The cohort was immunized with two doses of either the BNT162b2 or mRNA-1273 vaccine. Study outcomes and limitations: Cross-reactivity with common cold coronaviruses was shown by only 1 of 255 vaccine-induced clones in healthy vaccinees.

Here immunoSEQ multiplex PCR was the method, and the copy in TCRdb shows in-frame clones only, minus some. The sample lists just under 45,000 clones; 70% to 80% were seen once. The TCR comes from a human donor who received a COVID-19 vaccine. The sample in question was CD4+ T cells from PBMCs cultured with SARS-CoV-2 spike peptides, obtained before COVID-19 vaccination.

The CDR3 region is CAISDQGAVSPLHF. In DNA form, the CDR3 reads TGTGCCATCAGTGATCAGGGAGCTGTTTCACCCCTCCACTTT. The chain recombines TRBV10-3 with TRBJ1-6; a weak D match, TRBD1 (5 bases). This CDR3 comprises 14 residues. Germline values: CDR1 ENHRY, CDR2 SYGVKD. V was clipped by 3 bases and J by 9 bases, with 12 bases between them.